The T cell receptor (beta chain) under discussion was sequenced for a study of cytomegalovirus exposure and HLA in healthy donors (dated by TCRdb to 2017 to 2019). Broadly, across the study: According to an earlier analysis of 587 of the donors, about 179 million T cells yielded 117 million unique TCR beta sequences and 276 Gb of sequence data. Besides the first cohort of about 730 subjects, a separate validation cohort made up of about 120 different subjects was used. Donor age, sex, ethnicity and CMV serostatus were compiled alongside the repertoire data. Four or five DR-DQ haplotypes were treated as single units for association and clustering because of strong linkage in the cohort. HLA typing covered class I and class II loci at four-digit resolution. The study used immunosequencing to profile the T cell repertoires of 670 or so subjects and linked those repertoires to cytomegalovirus serostatus. All discovery cohort repertoires had been generated using a single sequencing platform. Among roughly 370 genotyped donors of the cohort, an average of around 240,000 unique TCR beta nucleotide sequences were sequenced per donor, 15% to 20% of them non-productive. In an earlier analysis of over 550 of the donors, high-throughput TCR beta sequencing was used to judge whether each TCR beta V gene segment behaved as functional or pseudogenic. Typing coverage varied by locus: roughly 629-640 donors for A, B, C, DRB1 and DQB1; roughly 510 for DQA1; about 590 for DPA1; some 470 for DPB1. Rather than using new phenotypic data, the later analysis identified candidate immune exposures from TCR beta sequences and from how often those sequences occurred across donors. High-throughput TCR immunosequencing, statistical association of individual TCRs with disease status, and machine learning were combined to predict cytomegalovirus infection status. To study patterns of TCR occurrence, a later analysis re-analyzed previously published TCR beta repertoires from around 670 donors and added high-resolution HLA genotyping. An early release that covered fewer than 750 HLA-typed donors contained approximately 300 gigabases of sequencing data and 75 million to 100 million unique TCR sequences. In a later genetic analysis, genome-wide SNP genotypes for about 55% of the 666 donors were used, and that subset was treated as a discovery cohort. The study was designed to test whether signatures of past pathogen exposure could be identified by cataloging public T cell receptors. The genetic ancestry cluster associated with self-reported Caucasian donors included around four fifths of the roughly 400 genotyped donors. Overall results and qualifications from the work: In the study, around 150 TCR beta chains were listed as associated with cytomegalovirus. In a later genetic analysis, a missense DCLRE1C variant was associated with V-gene and J-gene trimming of TCR beta chains, and the association was replicated in an independent cohort. In a later analysis, several top co-occurrence clusters were reported to appear linked to parvovirus B19, influenza, CMV and Epstein-Barr virus. Most CMV-associated TCR beta chains appeared to be HLA-restricted in a later analysis, and the HLA associations seemed to be driven largely by CMV exposure. In a later analysis, HLA-associated TCR beta chains were found to be more clonally expanded and to have lower generation probabilities than equally common non-associated chains. In a later analysis, the rate of TCR association differed among HLA loci, with DRB1 alleles having the most associated TCRs and HLA-C alleles having the fewest. Roughly 15 rarely observed V segments, including chromosome 9 orphons, were excluded from the earlier analysis of about 610 of the donors because counts were too low. At a false discovery rate of 0.05, a later analysis linked around 15,000 TCR beta sequences to specific HLA alleles. Roughly uniform sequencing depth across donors was assumed in presence/absence analyses, although this assumption may not hold. Cytomegalovirus status was reported to be diagnosed by the classifier with high specificity and sensitivity in both the original and validation cohorts. Compared with the roughly 700-donor mean, donors in an Asian-associated ancestry cluster had fewer N-insertions in productive TCRs, according to a later genetic analysis. Across donors, most TCR sequences were observed very rarely, whereas some public TCRs were present in many individuals. Three of the identified cytomegalovirus-associated TCR beta chains were confirmed in vitro to be specific for cytomegalovirus antigens. Because some donors lacked HLA typing at each locus, the association tests relied only on the typed subset. Assigning TCR associations to individual alleles was difficult when HLA alleles, especially DR and DQ, strongly co-occurred. A group of highly shared sequence variants was considered likely to be a technical artifact of the sequencing pipeline. It was suggested by the authors that the approach could potentially be generalized to other disease states and immunological phenotypes. Immune exposure information for the cohort was limited to CMV serostatus. Only TCR beta chains were sequenced in this cohort, and the absence of alpha or paired-chain data limited detectable features. Broadly in line with IMGT annotations, most TCR beta V segments showed up in productive rearrangements about 87% or about 30% of the time in an earlier analysis of a few hundred of the donors. The 87-base-pair reads could not distinguish some IMGT-functional V segments, including TRBV6-2 and TRBV6-3, so those segments were excluded. A further reported finding was that TCR beta sequences accurately predicted the HLA-A and HLA-B alleles for most subjects in the first cohort. Correlated functional status among segregating V segments might reflect linkage disequilibrium, but an unknown experimental factor could not be ruled out.

The cohort comprised 670 or so healthy bone marrow donors. Cohort members were all nominally healthy when sampled, although unrecorded immune exposures were likely present. The donor was CMV seropositive and was included in the group of 250 to 350 seropositive cohort members. A peripheral blood sample was collected from each donor, and TCR beta sequencing was performed on peripheral blood mononuclear cells. Genomic DNA extraction from the blood cell samples was performed with the Qiagen DNeasy Blood Extraction Kit. Remarks on this clone: What antigen it recognizes has not been identified. No base-level quality is on record; no much larger clone is a single base apart.

At the junction V is shortened by 1 base and J by 3 bases; bases outside the gene matches: 4. CDR1 and CDR2 are drawn from the germline V gene: LGHNA, YSLEER. The CDR3 contains 16 residues, cysteine and phenylalanine counted. The CDR3 DNA has 48 bases and is translated from base 1. Receptor libraries were prepared by the immunoSEQ multiplex PCR assay. For the multiplex PCR, a mixture combining 60 forward primers for TCR Vbeta segments and 13 reverse primers for TCR Jbeta segments was used. A multiplex PCR assay on genomic DNA amplified the CDR3 region of rearranged TCR beta genes. On the Illumina HiSeq System, the amplified TCR beta libraries were sequenced as 87-base-pair reads. The paper's processing steps were these. A later analysis counted approximately 84 million unique TCR beta chains across the 650 to 800 repertoires, and some 11 million of these chains were shared by at least two donors. To remove PCR and sequencing errors, raw reads were error-corrected and collapsed into unique sequences using a nearest-neighbor algorithm that merged closely related sequences. Alignment of CDR3 sequences to IMGT reference sequences was used to assign V, D and J gene segments. Each retained sequence needed at least a six-nucleotide match to both a V gene segment and a J gene segment. Rearrangements were called productive when the CDR3 lacked stop codons and stayed in frame with V and J; all others were non-productive. Following IMGT convention, CDR3 was defined as the stretch from the second conserved V-encoded cysteine up to the conserved J-encoded phenylalanine. In an earlier analysis of around 570 of the donors, sequences lacking an unambiguous match to a single V gene segment were excluded. An earlier analysis of 587 of the donors called V segments functional above 56.7% productive rearrangements and segregating when the between-donor standard deviation exceeded 5%. A statistical classification framework was built to diagnose cytomegalovirus status from the catalog of TCR beta chain sequences. In a later analysis, TCR nucleotide sequences were compared against IMGT/GENE-DB human TR gene sequences so that V and J genes could be assigned. The TCRdist pipeline was used in a later analysis to assign CDR3 sequences and most-parsimonious VDJ recombination scenarios. In a later analysis, every TCR beta chain was defined by the combination of its CDR3 amino acid sequence and its V-gene family, and reads without a unique V-gene family were dropped. In a later analysis, fewer than 600 highly shared, low-generation-probability nucleotide sequences were removed to address suspected cross-contamination and a sequencing artifact. For each public chain, a later analysis derived a clonal expansion index from normalized ranks of inferred template counts within each repertoire. In a later analysis, generation probabilities were computed using a VDJ recombination model fitted to out-of-frame rearrangements, and the results were checked against IGoR. In a later analysis, hypergeometric tests were used to score TCR-TCR, TCR-HLA and TCR-CMV co-occurrence, with a repertoire-size bias correction applied to TCR pairs. In a later analysis, false discovery rates were estimated by permuting HLA or CMV assignments 20 times. In a later analysis, co-occurring TCRs were grouped with DBSCAN, and TCRdist sequence similarity was added when clustering was performed within HLA-allele-positive subsets. Repertoires with fewer than 30,000 or more than 120,000 public chains were left out of co-occurrence clustering, as were roughly five repertoires with anomalous nucleotide sharing. The source is immuneACCESS, and TCRdb retained only in-frame sequences with V and J called. Part of the clones is not carried over; for the studies checked, unresolved V genes explain less than half of this, and the remainder is unexplained. That table gives V, J and clone size, and the DNA gave D and trimming. This sample holds around 160,000 clones; 60% to 85% were observed only once. The ten largest clones capture around 2.1% of the sample.

Sequenced: PBMCs. The TCR comes from a man aged 45-60 years in good health and CMV-seropositive. This chain is built from TRBV4-3 and TRBJ2-7, with TRBD2 identical over 12 junction bases. The CDR3 protein: CASSQAWTSGVYEQYF. The DNA sequence is as follows: TGCGCCAGCAGCCAAGCTTGGACTAGCGGGGTCTACGAGCAGTACTTC.